Listed here are 13 T cell receptor beta chains from one sample, sequenced in a study of beta chain features in type 1 diabetes. Expressed TCRB transcripts were sequenced because the entire RNA isolate underwent reverse transcription. Clones were read by immunoSEQ multiplex PCR, and TCRdb kept only the in-frame ones, dropping some. The table lists some 150,000 clones, roughly a tenth of them singletons. What was sequenced was naive CD4+ T cells from blood. The receptors were gathered from a man between 18 and 29 years old in good health.

This clone was picked up many times. The chain recombines TRBV18 with TRBJ1-2; D unclear. Germline V gives CDR1 KGHSH, CDR2 LQKENI. Trimming removed 4 bases at V and 0 bases at J, with 6 bases between. The CDR3 loop spans 13 amino acids. The CDR3 DNA reads TGTGCCAGCTCACGGGCAGCTAACTATGGCTACACCTTC. It is translated as CASSRAANYGYTF.

The genes are TRBV30 and TRBJ2-3; 7 positions agree with TRBD1. Germline trimming cut 1 base from V and 3 bases from J; bases unmatched to any gene: 7. The CDR3 has 15 residues. Per the germline V gene, CDR1 is GTSNPN and CDR2 is SVGIG (reference sequence). The CDR3 region is CAWSEMTGQTDTQYF. The CDR3 coding sequence is TGTGCCTGGAGTGAAATGACAGGGCAAACAGATACGCAGTATTTT.

This clone was detected a few times. This chain uses TRBV20-1 with TRBJ2-3, with a possible D match to TRBD2 (6 bases). This CDR3 has 11 residues. V lost 7 bases and J 6 bases, leaving 11 bases between the germline ends. Germline V gene sequence: CDR1 DFQATT, CDR2 SNEGSKA (reference sequence). The CDR3 loop reads CSGWAGDTQYF. The CDR3 DNA is TGCAGTGGATGGGCGGGGGATACGCAGTATTTT.

The sample holds a few counts of this clone. The J gene is TRBJ1-5, the V gene TRBV19, with 9 bases lining up with TRBD1. The CDR3 sequence is 14 residues long. Trimming took 5 bases from V and 15 from J; bases not matched to a gene: 14. CDR1 is LNHDA and CDR2 is SQIVND in the germline V gene (reference sequence). Here the CDR3 reads CASSSGTGSLQRHF. The CDR3, as DNA: TGTGCCAGTAGTTCCGGGACAGGGTCCCTTCAACGGCATTTT.

This clone was counted only a few times. The rearrangement joins TRBV7-9 to TRBJ1-4, with D possibly matching TRBD1 (5 bases). Trimming shortened V by 4 bases and J by 7 bases, and 13 bases separated the two germline ends. Germline CDR1 SEHNR, CDR2 FQNEAQ (reference sequence). CDR3 length: 14 amino acids. This CDR3 is CASSSQGSSEKLFF. The CDR3 nucleotides read TGTGCCAGCAGCTCTCAGGGCTCGAGTGAAAAACTGTTTTTT.

On this clone itself: The CDR3 carries no conserved terminal phenylalanine or tryptophan, so it likely arises from a read error. No DNA is shown, since the ends of the CDR3 on it are uncertain; the CDR3 is the one TCRdb lists. The chain couples TRBV5-1 to TRBJ2-7; TRBD1 was called by the table and not checked on the DNA. CDR1 is SGHRS, CDR2 YFSETQ, per germline. The CDR3 is made up of 8 amino acids, end residues included. The CDR3 loop reads CASKNGQA.

This clone was observed a few times. This sequence joins TRBV5-4 and TRBJ2-1; 8 bases map to TRBD2. V shed 4 bases, J shed 4 bases, and the junction held 4 bases outside the gene matches. The CDR3 totals 14 residues. Per germline, CDR1 SGHNT and CDR2 YYREEE (reference sequence). Here the CDR3 DNA reads TGTGCCAGCAGCCGGGAGGGCCTATACAATGAGCAGTTCTTC. Protein product: CASSREGLYNEQFF.

The rearrangement uses TRBV30 and TRBJ1-3; a possible D gene is TRBD1 (6 bases). This CDR3 is 16 amino acids long. Trimming took off 2 bases at V and 3 bases at J, with 17 bases between the two ends. In germline, CDR1 is GTSNPN, CDR2 SVGIG (reference sequence). CDR3 DNA: TGTGCCTGGAGTTGGGGACATGGCTCATTTGGAAACACCATATATTTT. Translating gives CAWSWGHGSFGNTIYF.

This clone was seen more than once but under ten times. The chain links TRBV4-3 to TRBJ1-2, with TRBD1 matching over 7 bases. This CDR3 has 14 amino acids. Germline V CDR1 and CDR2: LGHNA, YSLEER. The V and J ends lost 1 base and 7 bases, in that order; junction bases with no gene match: 6. The CDR3 sequence: CASSQVNRGIGYTF. The CDR3 DNA reads TGCGCCAGCAGCCAAGTAAACAGGGGCATTGGCTACACCTTC.

This chain joins TRBV7-2 and TRBJ2-5, with 9 bases identical to TRBD1. The junction had 3 bases not matched to a gene; V was cut back by 1 base and J by 0 bases. CDR1 SGHTA and CDR2 FQGNSA come from the germline V gene. This CDR3 is built from 16 residues. The CDR3 nucleotides are TGTGCCAGCAGCTTAGGGGACAGGGCGTACCAAGAGACCCAGTACTTC. This codes for CASSLGDRAYQETQYF.

This clone was counted between two and nine times. The gene calls are TRBV7-3 and TRBJ1-2; D may be TRBD1 (6 bases). The CDR3 runs to 13 residues. Germline-derived CDR1 and CDR2 are SGHTA and FQGTGA. The V end lost 5 bases, the J end lost 6 bases, and 13 bases lay between the germline ends. The CDR3 loop reads CASSAQGFDGYTF. The DNA for the CDR3 is TGTGCCAGCAGCGCGCAGGGGTTCGATGGCTACACCTTC.

This chain connects TRBV5-1 to TRBJ2-1, with 12 bases fitting TRBD2. With V trimmed by 4 bases and J by 5 bases, 13 bases remained unmatched. The germline CDR1 and CDR2 sequences are SGHRS and YFSETQ. This CDR3 region has 18 residues. The CDR3 loop reads CASSRTSGAPPGHNEQFF. The CDR3 nucleotides are TGCGCCAGCAGCCGGACTAGCGGGGCGCCGCCAGGGCACAATGAGCAGTTCTTC.

This clone showed up just a few times. The chain recombines TRBV28 with TRBJ1-2; TRBD1 agrees at 8 bases. The trim removed 1 base at V and 7 bases at J, leaving 5 bases unmatched. Germline V CDR1 and CDR2: MDHEN, SYDVKM. This CDR3 has 14 residues. This CDR3 is CASSLSGGSFGYTF. The CDR3 nucleotides are TGTGCCAGCAGTTTATCAGGGGGCAGCTTTGGCTACACCTTC.